This T cell receptor beta chain comes out of a study of T cell responses to AZD1222 COVID-19 vaccine. Sequenced by immunoSEQ multiplex PCR; TCRdb stores in-frame clones only, minus some. The sample carries 80,000 or so clones, 70% to 90% recorded once. CDR1 is MNHEY and CDR2 is SMNVEV in the germline V gene (reference sequence). Trimming at V came to 2 bases and at J to 6 bases, leaving 6 bases not matched to a gene. This CDR3 contains 15 residues. This material consisted of peripheral blood, taken on day 0 of AZD1222 vaccination. The V and J genes are TRBV27 and TRBJ2-1, with TRBD2 matching over 8 bases. The origin of this receptor is an adult in good health. The CDR3 region has the DNA TGTGCCAGCAGTTTAGGGAGCGGGAGCGGCAATGAGCAGTTCTTC. Translation: CASSLGSGSGNEQFF.